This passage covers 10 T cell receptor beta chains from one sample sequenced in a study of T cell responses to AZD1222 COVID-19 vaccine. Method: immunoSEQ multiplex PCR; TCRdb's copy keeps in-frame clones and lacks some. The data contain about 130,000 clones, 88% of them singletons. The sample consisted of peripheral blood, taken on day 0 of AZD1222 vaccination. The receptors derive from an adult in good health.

The CDR3 is CASSRQGYLQHF. CDR3 sequence (DNA): TGTGCCAGCAGTCGACAGGGGTATCTCCAGCATTTT. The V call is TRBV12-3 or TRBV12-4, the J call TRBJ1-5, with TRBD1 identical over 8 bases. J gave up 12 bases and V 5 bases, and 6 bases lay outside the gene matches. This CDR3 contains 12 residues.

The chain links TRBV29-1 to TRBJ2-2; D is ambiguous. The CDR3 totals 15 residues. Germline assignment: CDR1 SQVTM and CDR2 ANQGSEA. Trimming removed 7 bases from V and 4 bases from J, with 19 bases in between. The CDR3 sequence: CSARGSVDGTGELFF. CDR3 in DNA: TGCAGCGCCCGTGGGTCAGTTGATGGCACCGGGGAGCTGTTTTTT.

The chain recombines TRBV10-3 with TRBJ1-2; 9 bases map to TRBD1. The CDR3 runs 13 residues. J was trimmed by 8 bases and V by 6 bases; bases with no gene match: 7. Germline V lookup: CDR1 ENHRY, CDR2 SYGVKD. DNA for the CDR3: TGTGCCATCAGCGGGACAGGGTATCACGGCTACACCTTC. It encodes CAISGTGYHGYTF.

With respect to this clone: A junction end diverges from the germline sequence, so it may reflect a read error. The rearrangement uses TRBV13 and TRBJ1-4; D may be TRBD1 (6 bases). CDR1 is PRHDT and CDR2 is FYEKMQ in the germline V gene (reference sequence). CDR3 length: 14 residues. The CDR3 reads CASSIGRGEEKLFF. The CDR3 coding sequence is TGTGCCAGCAGCATAGGCAGGGGTGAGGAAAAACTGTTTTTT.

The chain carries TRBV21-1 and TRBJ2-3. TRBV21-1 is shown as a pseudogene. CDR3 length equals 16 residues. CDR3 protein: CASSKVGDQNTDTQYF. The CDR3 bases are TGTGCCAGCAGCAAAGTGGGGGACCAGAACACAGATACGCAGTATTTT.

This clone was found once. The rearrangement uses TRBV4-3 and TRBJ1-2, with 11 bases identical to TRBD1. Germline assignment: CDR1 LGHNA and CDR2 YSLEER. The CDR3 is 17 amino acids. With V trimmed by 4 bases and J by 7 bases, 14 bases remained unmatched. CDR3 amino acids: CASSPRGGGQGALGYTF. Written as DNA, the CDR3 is TGCGCCAGCAGCCCCAGAGGTGGTGGACAGGGGGCGCTTGGCTACACCTTC.

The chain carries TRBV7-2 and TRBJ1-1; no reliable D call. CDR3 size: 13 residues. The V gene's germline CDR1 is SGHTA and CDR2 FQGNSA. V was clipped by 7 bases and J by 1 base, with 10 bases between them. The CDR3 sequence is CASNEQPNTEAFF. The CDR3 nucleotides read TGTGCCAGCAACGAACAGCCGAACACTGAAGCTTTCTTT.

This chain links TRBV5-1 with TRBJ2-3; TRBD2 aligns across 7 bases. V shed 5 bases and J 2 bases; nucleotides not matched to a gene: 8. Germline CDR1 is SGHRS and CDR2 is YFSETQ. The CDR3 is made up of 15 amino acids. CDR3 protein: CASRGGTLLTDTQYF. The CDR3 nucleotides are TGCGCCAGCAGGGGGGGGACTTTACTCACAGATACGCAGTATTTT. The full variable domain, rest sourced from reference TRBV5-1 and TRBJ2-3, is KAGVTQTPRYLIKTRGQQVTLSCSPISGHRSVSWYQQTPGQGLQFLFEYFSETQRNKGNFPGRFSGRQFSNSRSEMNVSTLELGDSALYLCASRGGTLLTDTQYFGPGTRLTVL.

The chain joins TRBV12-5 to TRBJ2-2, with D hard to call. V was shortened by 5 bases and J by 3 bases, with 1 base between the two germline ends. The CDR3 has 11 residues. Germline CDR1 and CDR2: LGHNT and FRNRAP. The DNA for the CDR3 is TGTGCTAGTGGTCACACCGGGGAGCTGTTTTTT. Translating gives CASGHTGELFF.

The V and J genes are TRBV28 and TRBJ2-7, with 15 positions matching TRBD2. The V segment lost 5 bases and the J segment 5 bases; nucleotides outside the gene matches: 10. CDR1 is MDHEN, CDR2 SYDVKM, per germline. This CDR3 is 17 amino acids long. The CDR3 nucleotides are TGTGCCAGCAGTCCCTTGGGACTAGCGGGAGGTTCCCACGAGCAGTACTTC. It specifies CASSPLGLAGGSHEQYF.